One sample yielded the 9 T cell receptor beta chains listed below, sequenced in a study of identical twins' blood T cells. TCRdb reanalysed the 5' RACE reads using MiXCR and keeps one entry per CDR3 protein. Found here are hundreds of thousands of distinct CDR3 sequences, 25% to 35% of them singletons; the top ten hold about 6%. Sequenced material: PBMCs. Source of these receptors: a woman aged 18 to 50 in good health.

The chain employs TRBV3-1 and TRBJ2-5, with 7 bases lining up with TRBD2. Trimming removed 5 bases from V and 7 bases from J; junction bases left unmatched: 7. CDR1 is LGHDT and CDR2 is YNNKEL in the germline V gene (reference sequence). The CDR3 has 13 amino acids. The CDR3 nucleotides are TGTGCCAGCAGCTTTGGACTAGAGGGGACCCAGTACTTC. Translated: CASSFGLEGTQYF.

This clonotype appeared a few times. CDR3 DNA: TGTGCCAGCTCTGGGACGGTCACAGATACGCAGTATTTT. Translation gives CASSGTVTDTQYF. The chain couples TRBV25-1 to TRBJ2-3; possibly TRBD1 or TRBD2 for D (5 bases each). Germline values: CDR1 MGHDK, CDR2 SYGVNS. The CDR3 has 13 amino acids. V gave up 8 bases and J gave up 2 bases, with 11 bases separating them.

At least ten counts were recorded for this clonotype. The CDR3 protein is CASSVGISGNTIYF. The CDR3, as DNA: TGCGCCAGCAGCGTTGGCATCTCTGGAAACACCATATATTTT. The rearrangement uses TRBV5-1 and TRBJ1-3; D gene ambiguous. The V gene's germline CDR1 is SGHRS and CDR2 YFSETQ. This CDR3 region has 14 residues. Trimming shortened V by 4 bases and J by 0 bases, and 8 bases separated the two germline ends.

This clonotype was seen at least ten times. The rearrangement joins TRBV11-2 to TRBJ1-6; D ambiguous. Trimming took off 0 bases at V and 6 bases at J, with 0 bases between the two ends. Germline CDR1 and CDR2: SGHAT and FQNNGV. This CDR3 has 12 amino acids. CDR3 DNA: TGTGCCAGCAGCTTAGATAATTCACCCCTCCACTTT. Amino acids: CASSLDNSPLHF.

This clonotype was observed at least ten times. The rearrangement links TRBV27 to TRBJ2-7; the D is unclear. V was trimmed by 0 bases and J by 0 bases, leaving 3 bases between them. Germline CDR1 reads MNHEY; CDR2 reads SMNVEV (reference sequence). CDR3 length: 13 residues. As DNA, the CDR3 is TGTGCCAGCAGTTTATCAACCTCCTACGAGCAGTACTTC. Protein: CASSLSTSYEQYF.

The chain links TRBV20-1 to TRBJ1-6; tentative D call: TRBD1 (6 bases). The V and J ends lost 7 bases and 14 bases respectively, with 15 bases between them. The V gene's germline CDR1 is DFQATT and CDR2 SNEGSKA (reference sequence). The CDR3 covers 11 residues. CDR3 DNA: TGCAGTGTGTCAGGGGCCGAATCCCTCCACTTT. Translation: CSVSGAESLHF.

The chain is built from TRBV7-2 and TRBJ1-3; D gene ambiguous. Trimming took 5 bases from V and 9 from J, leaving 14 bases between them. The CDR3 has 13 residues. CDR1 and CDR2 (germline): SGHTA, FQGNSA. The CDR3 spells CASSPYDRSTIYF. The CDR3 coding sequence is TGTGCCAGCAGCCCATACGATCGAAGCACCATATATTTT. The full variable domain, with the rest looked up from reference TRBV7-2 and TRBJ1-3, is GAGVSQSPSNKVTEKGKDVELRCDPISGHTALYWYRQSLGQGLEFLIYFQGNSAPDKSGLPSDRFSAERTGGSVSTLTIQRTQQEDSAVYLCASSPYDRSTIYFGEGSWLTVV.

The genes are TRBV7-2 and TRBJ1-5; TRBD1 aligns across 8 bases. Germline CDR1 reads SGHTA; CDR2 reads FQGNSA. The CDR3 is made up of 15 amino acids. The V segment lost 5 bases and the J segment 2 bases; nucleotides outside the gene matches: 5. The CDR3 here is CASSQQTGGNQPQHF. In nucleotides, the CDR3 is TGTGCCAGCAGCCAACAGACAGGGGGCAATCAGCCCCAGCATTTT.

V and J are TRBV19 and TRBJ2-1, with D unresolved. This CDR3 is built from 14 residues. CDR1 and CDR2 (germline): LNHDA, SQIVND (reference sequence). V dropped 5 bases and J dropped 5 bases, with 13 bases sitting between them. CDR3 loop: CASSWDGRDNEQFF. Here the CDR3 DNA reads TGTGCCAGTAGTTGGGATGGTCGGGACAATGAGCAGTTCTTC.